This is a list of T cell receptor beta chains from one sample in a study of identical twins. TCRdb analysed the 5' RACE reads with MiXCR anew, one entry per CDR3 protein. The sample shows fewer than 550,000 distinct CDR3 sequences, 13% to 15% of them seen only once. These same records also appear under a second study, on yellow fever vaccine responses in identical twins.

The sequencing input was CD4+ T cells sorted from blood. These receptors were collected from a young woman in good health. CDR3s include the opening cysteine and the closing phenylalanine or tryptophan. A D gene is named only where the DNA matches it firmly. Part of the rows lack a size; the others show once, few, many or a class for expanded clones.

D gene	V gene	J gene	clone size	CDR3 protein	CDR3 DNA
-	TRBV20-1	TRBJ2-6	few	CSARDRTAGANVLTF	TGCAGTGCCCGGGATAGGACGGCTGGGGCCAACGTCCTGACTTTC
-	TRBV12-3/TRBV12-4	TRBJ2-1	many	CASMGMGGTSSYNEQFF	TGTGCCAGCATGGGAATGGGCGGGACAAGCTCCTACAATGAGCAGTTCTTC
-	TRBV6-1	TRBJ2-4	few	CASSPARQAKNIQYF	TGTGCCAGCAGTCCCGCCAGGCAAGCCAAAAACATTCAGTACTTC
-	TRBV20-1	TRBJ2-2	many	CSARKAGELFF	TGCAGTGCCCGTAAGGCCGGGGAGCTGTTTTTT
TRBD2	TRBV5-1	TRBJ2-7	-	CASSVLAGHSYEQYF	TGCGCCAGCAGCGTACTAGCGGGACACTCCTACGAGCAGTACTTC
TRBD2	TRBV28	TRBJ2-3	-	CASSSQVAGETDTQYF	TGTGCCAGCAGTTCCCAGGTAGCGGGAGAAACAGATACGCAGTATTTT
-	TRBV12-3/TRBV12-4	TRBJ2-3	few	CASSLWFPSSDREKFTDTQYF	TGTGCCAGCAGTTTATGGTTCCCATCATCGGACAGAGAGAAATTCACAGATACGCAGTATTTT
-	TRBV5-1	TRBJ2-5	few	CASKRGTREETQYF	TGCGCCAGCAAAAGGGGAACCAGGGAAGAGACCCAGTACTTC
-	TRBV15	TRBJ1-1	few	CATSETPDLREAFF	TGTGCCACCAGCGAGACCCCAGACCTCCGGGAAGCTTTCTTT
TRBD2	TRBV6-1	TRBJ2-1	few	CASFAGGGNEQFF	TGTGCCAGCTTCGCCGGCGGGGGGAATGAGCAGTTCTTC
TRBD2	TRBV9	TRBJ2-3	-	CASSASGRADTQYF	TGTGCCAGCAGCGCTAGCGGGAGGGCAGATACGCAGTATTTT
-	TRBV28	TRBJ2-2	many	CASQEYTGELFF	TGTGCCAGCCAGGAGTACACCGGGGAGCTGTTTTTT
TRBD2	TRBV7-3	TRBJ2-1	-	CASSPMTSGSQEQFF	TGTGCCAGCAGCCCGATGACTAGCGGGAGTCAGGAGCAGTTCTTC
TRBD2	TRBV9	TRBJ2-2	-	CASSVRPGTSGGEAGELFF	TGTGCCAGCAGCGTCCGCCCGGGGACTAGCGGGGGAGAGGCCGGGGAGCTGTTTTTT
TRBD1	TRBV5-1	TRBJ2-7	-	CASSLDRDLYEQYF	TGCGCCAGCAGCCTCGACAGGGATCTGTACGAGCAGTACTTC
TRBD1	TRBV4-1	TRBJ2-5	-	CASSQADRGPETQYF	TGCGCCAGCAGCCAAGCCGACAGGGGCCCAGAGACCCAGTACTTC
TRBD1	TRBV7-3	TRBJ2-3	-	CASSRGPYRGSADTQYF	TGTGCCAGCAGCCGGGGCCCCTACAGGGGGAGTGCAGATACGCAGTATTTT
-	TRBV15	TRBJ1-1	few	CATSRDSLYTEAFF	TGTGCCACCAGCAGAGATTCGTTGTACACTGAAGCTTTCTTT
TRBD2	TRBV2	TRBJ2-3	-	CASKREATDTQYF	TGTGCCAGTAAGCGGGAGGCAACAGATACGCAGTATTTT
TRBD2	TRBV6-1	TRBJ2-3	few	CASSQLAGKSTDTQYF	TGTGCCAGCAGCCAACTAGCGGGCAAGAGCACAGATACGCAGTATTTT